This TCR beta chain stems from a study of metastatic and nonmetastatic thyroid tumors. Study summary: Malignant and benign thyroid patients had repertoires compared in peripheral blood and tumor or nodule tissue.

Study-level findings and limits: Benign nodules were reported to have significantly lower TCR beta diversity than malignant thyroid tumors, in blood and tumor.

This clone was observed a handful of times. The target antigen is unknown. Treatment of any kind had been given to no patient before thyroid surgery. V lost 4 bases, J lost 1 base, and 13 bases lay in between. The length of the CDR3 is 15 residues. Germline loops: CDR1 SGHNT, CDR2 YYREEE (reference sequence). Methods used by the authors: The authors used CDR3 differences across clinicopathological groups to build a distant-metastasis classifier for papillary thyroid cancer. Using MiXCR, TCRdb re-called clones from the PCR reads. The V and J calls and clone size are TCRdb's, not the authors'. The sample lists 50,000 to 60,000 clones; approximately 19% were seen once.

This rearrangement joins TRBV5-4 to TRBJ2-3, with D possibly matching TRBD2 (5 bases). The sequence was collected from a female donor with papillary thyroid cancer or a benign thyroid nodule (not recorded which). Some clones in this sample may be carry-over from other donors' samples. The specimen sequenced was blood. The CDR3 sequence: CASSRDRGRTDTQYF. CDR3 bases: TGTGCCAGCAGCCGGGATCGCGGTCGCACAGATACGCAGTATTTT.